One and the same sample provided the 11 T cell receptor beta chains below, sequenced in a study of T cells after yellow fever vaccination. From the 5' RACE reads, TCRdb called clonotypes with MiXCR, one entry per CDR3 protein. Of about 500,000 distinct CDR3 sequences detected, roughly a sixth appear once; the ten largest clones hold 17%. The sequences come from PBMCs, collected roughly 5 days after the first yellow fever vaccination. The receptors here all came from a man aged 18-30 years who received the YFV17D yellow fever vaccine.

The V and J genes are TRBV19 and TRBJ1-4, with D possibly TRBD1 on 5 matching bases. The ends were cut back, 3 bases at V and 3 bases at J, with 11 bases in the middle. CDR1 is LNHDA, CDR2 SQIVND, per germline (reference sequence). This CDR3 contains 15 residues. The CDR3 protein is CASSIIGAANEKLFF. The CDR3 bases are TGTGCCAGTAGTATCATCGGGGCTGCTAATGAAAAACTGTTTTTT.

J is TRBJ1-2 and V is TRBV4-3; 8 bases are shared with TRBD1. CDR1 and CDR2 from the germline V gene are LGHNA and YSLEER. The V and J ends lost 10 bases and 7 bases, in that order; junction bases with no gene match: 17. The CDR3 runs 15 residues. The CDR3 loop is CATQSDRGWTSGYTF. In nucleotides, the CDR3 is TGCGCCACCCAATCTGACAGGGGCTGGACGAGTGGCTACACCTTC.

In this sample, this clonotype turned up many times. V is TRBV7-2 and J is TRBJ2-1; 9 bases agree with TRBD1. CDR1 and CDR2 (germline): SGHTA, FQGNSA. V was pared by 5 bases and J by 5 bases, with 4 bases of the junction left unmatched. CDR3 length: 14 residues. The CDR3 sequence is CASSRGQGHNEQFF. CDR3 DNA: TGTGCCAGCAGCCGGGGACAGGGACACAATGAGCAGTTCTTC.

V and J are TRBV4-3 and TRBJ1-2; a possible D gene is TRBD1 (5 bases). V lost 4 bases, J lost 2 bases, and 14 bases lay in between. Germline lookup yields CDR1 LGHNA and CDR2 YSLEER. The CDR3 has 15 residues. This chain's CDR3 is CASSLMETENYGYTF. The CDR3 coding sequence is TGCGCCAGCAGCCTGATGGAGACAGAGAACTATGGCTACACCTTC.

The chain has TRBV4-3 and TRBJ1-1; no firm D call. Germline V lookup: CDR1 LGHNA, CDR2 YSLEER. The length of the CDR3 is 17 residues. V was shortened by 0 bases and J by 2 bases, with 16 bases between the two germline ends. CDR3 DNA sequence: TGCGCCAGCAGCCAAGACCCCGGGAGGGTAGGAAACACTGAAGCTTTCTTT. Its protein is CASSQDPGRVGNTEAFF.

The sample holds many counts of this clonotype. The chain recombines TRBV5-1 with TRBJ1-1; D uncertain. The CDR3 is 11 amino acids. V was cut by 6 bases and J by 3 bases, with 6 bases left in between. Germline values: CDR1 SGHRS, CDR2 YFSETQ. This CDR3 is CASIEDTEAFF. In nucleotides, the CDR3 is TGCGCCAGCATTGAGGACACTGAAGCTTTCTTT. The full variable domain, with the rest looked up from reference TRBV5-1 and TRBJ1-1, is KAGVTQTPRYLIKTRGQQVTLSCSPISGHRSVSWYQQTPGQGLQFLFEYFSETQRNKGNFPGRFSGRQFSNSRSEMNVSTLELGDSALYLCASIEDTEAFFGQGTRLTVV.

The table lists this clonotype with a few counts. The chain links TRBV9 to TRBJ2-1, with 10 nucleotides matching TRBD2. The trim removed 2 bases at V and 4 bases at J, leaving 3 bases unmatched. Germline V gene data show CDR1 as SGDLS and CDR2 as YYNGEE. CDR3 length: 15 amino acids. The CDR3 reads CASSVSGGMYNEQFF. DNA of the CDR3: TGTGCCAGCAGCGTTAGCGGGGGGATGTACAATGAGCAGTTCTTC.

The chain uses TRBV5-1 and TRBJ1-5; TRBD1 matches 10 bases. CDR1 and CDR2 from the germline V gene are SGHRS and YFSETQ. J lost 4 bases, V lost 5 bases, and 3 bases had no gene match. The CDR3 contains 14 residues. The CDR3 bases are TGCGCCAGCAGTGCGGGACAGGGGAATCAGCCCCAGCATTTT. Encoded protein: CASSAGQGNQPQHF.

This clonotype is deemed medium-sized (0.01 to 0.1%). CDR3 nucleotide sequence: TGCGCCAGCAGCTGGAGAGGGACGCGTCAAGAGACCCAGTACTTC. Protein sequence: CASSWRGTRQETQYF. The chain is built from TRBV5-1 and TRBJ2-5; D tentatively fits TRBD1 or TRBD2 (5 bases each). Between the trimmed V and J ends, which lost 3 bases and 2 bases, there was a span of 14 bases. Germline assignment: CDR1 SGHRS and CDR2 YFSETQ. This CDR3 contains 15 residues.

There are a few counts of this clonotype. The genes are TRBV7-9 and TRBJ1-6; D not certain. The CDR3 extends over 17 amino acids. Germline V gives CDR1 SEHNR, CDR2 FQNEAQ (reference sequence). V was clipped by 5 bases and J by 5 bases, with 19 bases between them. CDR3 nucleotide sequence: TGTGCCAGCAGCCCATCGGCAGGAAATAGGGATAATTCACCCCTCCACTTT. Translation gives CASSPSAGNRDNSPLHF.

The genes are TRBV7-9 and TRBJ1-1; tentatively, D is TRBD1 (5 bases). Trimming left V 0 bases short and J 4 bases short, with 15 bases between. This CDR3 has 16 residues. Germline CDR1 SEHNR, CDR2 FQNEAQ (reference sequence). CDR3 in DNA: TGTGCCAGCAGCTTAGCCGGAAGGGGCACAAGCACTGAAGCTTTCTTT. Amino acids: CASSLAGRGTSTEAFF.